The present T cell receptor beta chain was sequenced within a study of cytomegalovirus exposure and HLA in healthy donors. Germline lookup yields CDR1 MRHNA and CDR2 SNTAGT. The CDR3 is 14 residues long. Trimming cost V 0 bases and J 12 bases; bases outside gene matches: 8. The PCR used 60 Vbeta and 13 Jbeta primers. Assay: immunoSEQ multiplex PCR; the TCRdb copy retains only in-frame clones and omits some. The sample is made up of about 34,000 clones, and the top ten hold approximately 2% of it. The sample comprised PBMCs. This clonotype was obtained from a woman in her thirties or forties in good health and CMV-seropositive. The V call is TRBV6-4, the J call TRBJ2-1; 7 bases map to TRBD2. The DNA for the CDR3 is TGTGCCAGCAGTGACTCGGGCGACGGGGGGTGGCAGTTCTTC. Translated, it gives CASSDSGDGGWQFF.